The present T cell receptor beta chain was sequenced within a study of cytomegalovirus exposure and HLA in healthy donors. Findings and limits, study-wide: The study recorded around 160 TCR beta chains that were cytomegalovirus-associated.

The PCR contained 60 Vbeta and 13 Jbeta primers. As originally analysed: Among the unique TCR beta chains that a later analysis counted, 80 million to 100 million in all, about 12 million were shared. Sequencing used immunoSEQ multiplex PCR; TCRdb keeps in-frame clones, though not all of them. Clone size and the V and J calls come from that table; the DNA yielded D and trimming. The sample shows about 57,000 clones, roughly four fifths of them seen only once. This CDR3 contains 15 residues. V lost 1 base to trimming and J lost 3 bases; unmatched junction nucleotides: 3. Germline CDR1 is SGHNT and CDR2 is YYREEE (reference sequence). Healthy bone marrow donors made up the donor group. At the time of sampling, donors were nominally healthy, though unrecorded immune exposures were likely. Concerning this clone: No antigen is known for it.

The clonotype was recovered from a man aged 25 to 40 in good health and CMV-seronegative. V gene TRBV5-4 combines with J gene TRBJ2-2; 7 bases match TRBD1. Specimen: PBMCs. The CDR3 here is CASSLLQGYTGELFF. The DNA of the CDR3 is TGTGCCAGCAGCTTGTTACAGGGGTACACCGGGGAGCTGTTTTTT.